The 23 T cell receptor beta chains reported below all come from one sample, sequenced in a study of molecular identifiers for immune sequencing clone quantification. TCRdb processed the PCR reads anew with MiXCR; each CDR3 protein has one entry. The table shows approximately 320,000 distinct CDR3 sequences, with roughly 23% occurring only once. Specimen: naive CD8+ T cells from blood, with Jurkat cell RNA spiked in. Sample subset: FACS-sorted CD8+CD4-CCR7+CD45RA+ naive T cells. All receptors come from a human donor in good health. Some libraries in this study had Jurkat cell RNA spiked in.

This clonotype was recorded many times. The chain employs TRBV4-1 and TRBJ1-2; D unresolved. The germline V and J ends were trimmed by 1 base and 4 bases, with 13 bases remaining between them. This CDR3 spans 15 amino acids. Per the germline V gene, CDR1 is MGHRA and CDR2 is YSYEKL. The CDR3 DNA reads TGCGCCAGCAGCCAAGGCGCAGGAGCGGTCTATGGCTACACCTTC. This sequence encodes CASSQGAGAVYGYTF.

Note on this clonotype: Compared with germline, one end of the junction differs, possibly owing to a read error. The V gene is TRBV24-1, the J gene TRBJ2-6; D perhaps matches TRBD1 (5 bases). The CDR3 contains 13 residues. Germline loops: CDR1 KGHDR, CDR2 SFDVKD. CDR3 DNA sequence: TGTGCCACCAAGGCTACTGGGGCCAACGTCCTGCCTTTC. Its translation: CATKATGANVLPF.

The chain is built from TRBV6-5 and TRBJ2-3; the match to TRBD2 covers 9 bases. CDR1 and CDR2 (germline): MNHEY, SVGAGI. The V segment lost 1 base and the J segment 2 bases; nucleotides outside the gene matches: 4. The length of the CDR3 is 16 residues. CDR3 amino acids: CASSYFSGGPTDTQYF. The CDR3 DNA reads TGTGCCAGCAGTTACTTCAGCGGGGGGCCCACAGATACGCAGTATTTT.

V and J are TRBV27 and TRBJ2-1; D is uncertain. This CDR3 region has 13 residues. Trimming removed 5 bases from V and 5 bases from J, with 10 bases in between. Germline V gives CDR1 MNHEY, CDR2 SMNVEV (reference sequence). CDR3 sequence reads: CASSLIRDNEQFF. The CDR3, as DNA: TGTGCCAGCAGTCTAATCAGAGACAATGAGCAGTTCTTC.

On this clonotype: A junction boundary mismatches the germline segment, possibly from a read error. The chain links TRBV30 to TRBJ2-1; D gene ambiguous. The CDR3 consists of 13 residues. The germline gives CDR1 GTSNPN, CDR2 SVGIG (reference sequence). The CDR3 loop is CAWSYTRTDELFF. CDR3 nucleotide sequence: TGTGCCTGGAGTTACACAAGGACCGATGAGCTGTTCTTC.

V and J are TRBV29-1 and TRBJ1-4; 7 nucleotides line up with TRBD1. The germline CDR1 and CDR2 sequences are SQVTM and ANQGSEA. V shed 3 bases and J 8 bases; nucleotides not matched to a gene: 3. The CDR3 runs 12 residues. CDR3 region: CSVETGREKLFF. The CDR3 DNA reads TGCAGCGTTGAGACAGGGCGGGAAAAACTGTTTTTT.

The chain has TRBV20-1 and TRBJ1-1; 7 nucleotides match TRBD1. Germline lookup yields CDR1 DFQATT and CDR2 SNEGSKA (reference sequence). J was trimmed by 3 bases and V by 5 bases; bases with no gene match: 15. The CDR3 spans 16 residues. CDR3 nucleotides: TGCAGTGCTGGCTCCTTAGACAGGGTGGAAGACACTGAAGCTTTCTTT. Its protein is CSAGSLDRVEDTEAFF.

Ten or more counts support this clonotype. CDR3 in DNA: TGTGCCAGCAGCGTAGGGGGTTTCGGGGAGCTGTTTTTT. Translated, it gives CASSVGGFGELFF. The V call is TRBV9, the J call TRBJ2-2; no reliable D call. The CDR3 loop spans 13 amino acids. Germline lookup yields CDR1 SGDLS and CDR2 YYNGEE. Trimming left V 0 bases short and J 7 bases short, with 7 bases between. Drawing the rest from reference TRBV9 and TRBJ2-2, the complete variable domain is DSGVTQTPKHLITATGQRVTLRCSPRSGDLSVYWYQQSLDQGLQFLIQYYNGEERAKGNILERFSAQQFPDLHSELNLSSLELGDSALYFCASSVGGFGELFFGEGSRLTVL.

The chain employs TRBV5-3 and TRBJ2-2, with TRBD1 identical over 7 bases. TRBV5-3 is an ORF, and what it does is uncertain. The V gene end was trimmed by 8 bases and the J gene end by 0 bases; junction bases not matched to a gene: 13. The length of the CDR3 is 17 residues. The CDR3 sequence is CASRLGTVNPNTGELFF. In nucleotides, the CDR3 is TGTGCCAGCAGATTGGGGACAGTCAACCCGAACACCGGGGAGCTGTTTTTT.

The V gene is TRBV6-2 or TRBV6-3, the J gene TRBJ2-3; unclear D gene. The CDR3 sequence is 13 residues long. CDR1 is MNHEY, CDR2 SVGEGT, per germline. With 6 bases removed from V and 2 bases from J, the gap between germline ends came to 9 bases. The DNA for the CDR3 is TGTGCCAGCAGACGATTGTTCACAGATACGCAGTATTTT. Residues: CASRRLFTDTQYF.

A remark on this clonotype: Relative to the germline gene, one junction end is altered; a read error may explain this. The J gene is TRBJ2-4, the V gene TRBV19, with TRBD2 as a possible D gene (5 bases). CDR1 and CDR2 (germline): LNHDA, SQIVND (reference sequence). This CDR3 is 14 amino acids long. Here the CDR3 reads CAGSIVVGVNIQYF. The CDR3 DNA sequence: TGTGCCGGTAGTATAGTGGTCGGGGTAAACATTCAGTACTTC.

This clonotype was counted ten times or more. V and J are TRBV20-1 and TRBJ1-1; unclear D gene. Germline V gene data show CDR1 as DFQATT and CDR2 as SNEGSKA (reference sequence). This CDR3 has 11 residues. The V end was cut by 6 bases, the J end by 0 bases, with 5 bases between. In nucleotides, the CDR3 is TGCAGTGCCCGACTGAACACTGAAGCTTTCTTT. It encodes CSARLNTEAFF.

The V and J genes are TRBV7-2 and TRBJ2-3; 7 nucleotides match TRBD2. Per germline, CDR1 SGHTA and CDR2 FQGNSA. J was trimmed by 3 bases and V by 7 bases; bases with no gene match: 10. The CDR3 runs 15 residues. CDR3: CASTIQRDMTDTQYF. CDR3 nucleotides: TGTGCCAGCACTATTCAGCGGGATATGACAGATACGCAGTATTTT.

This clonotype was seen many times. The chain carries TRBV6-2 or TRBV6-3 and TRBJ1-5; 7 bases match TRBD1. There are 14 residues in the CDR3. Germline CDR1 reads MNHEY; CDR2 reads SVGEGT. With 5 bases clipped from V and 3 bases from J, the junction kept 4 bases outside the gene matches. In DNA form, the CDR3 reads TGTGCCAGCAGTCACAGGGGATACAATCAGCCCCAGCATTTT. This gives the protein CASSHRGYNQPQHF.

This clonotype came up many times. The chain has TRBV27 and TRBJ2-7, with D uncertain. The CDR3 has 11 amino acids. The germline V and J ends were trimmed by 8 bases and 2 bases, with 7 bases remaining between them. Germline V gene lookup returns CDR1 MNHEY and CDR2 SMNVEV (reference sequence). The chain's CDR3 is CASGPPYEQYF. CDR3 sequence (DNA): TGTGCCAGCGGGCCCCCCTACGAGCAGTACTTC.

The sample holds many counts of this clonotype. The gene calls are TRBV10-3 and TRBJ1-1; D ambiguous. Germline V gives CDR1 ENHRY, CDR2 SYGVKD. The CDR3 extends over 10 amino acids. Trimming removed 3 bases from V and 14 bases from J, with 10 bases in between. The CDR3 sequence: CAISDVPRFF. Here the CDR3 DNA reads TGTGCCATCAGTGACGTCCCCCGATTCTTT.

At least ten counts were recorded for this clonotype. This sequence joins TRBV6-2 or TRBV6-3 and TRBJ2-7; D is perhaps TRBD2 (6 bases). This CDR3 is built from 17 residues. V lost 2 bases, J lost 4 bases, and 21 bases lay in between. CDR1 and CDR2 (germline): MNHEY, SVGEGT. CDR3 amino acids: CASSYTSSVGEEYEQYF. CDR3 DNA sequence: TGTGCCAGCAGTTACACGTCTTCGGTCGGGGAGGAATACGAGCAGTACTTC.

This clonotype showed up just a few times. The rearrangement links TRBV27 to TRBJ2-7; 14 bases line up with TRBD2. Germline loops: CDR1 MNHEY, CDR2 SMNVEV (reference sequence). CDR3 length: 14 residues. The trim removed 5 bases at V and 5 bases at J, leaving 2 bases unmatched. The CDR3 region is CASSMGLAGDEQYF. CDR3 coding DNA: TGTGCCAGCAGTATGGGACTAGCGGGGGACGAGCAGTACTTC.

The chain couples TRBV7-6 to TRBJ2-7; D is perhaps TRBD1 (6 bases). Germline V lookup: CDR1 SGHVS, CDR2 FNYEAQ. V shed 5 bases and J shed 7 bases, with 27 bases lying between them. The CDR3 contains 17 residues. The CDR3 protein is CASSADPLGTPEGEQYF. The CDR3 coding sequence is TGTGCCAGCAGCGCAGACCCTCTAGGGACACCCGAAGGGGAGCAGTACTTC.

This clonotype was recorded a few times. The rearrangement joins TRBV30 to TRBJ2-3, with D perhaps TRBD1 (5 bases). Per germline, CDR1 GTSNPN and CDR2 SVGIG (reference sequence). CDR3 length: 15 amino acids. V lost 2 bases and J lost 3, with 15 bases in between. This chain's CDR3 is CAWSLAGMGTDTQYF. For the CDR3, the DNA is TGTGCCTGGAGTCTCGCAGGGATGGGGACAGATACGCAGTATTTT.

This clonotype was seen more than once but under ten times. A clone one base away is much larger, so this may be a read error. This CDR3 reads CASRLSLKEYF. CDR3 nucleotide sequence: TGTGCCAGCCGTTTGTCTCTAAAGGAGTACTTC. This rearrangement joins TRBV28 to TRBJ2-7, with unresolved D. The V gene's germline CDR1 is MDHEN and CDR2 SYDVKM. CDR3 length: 11 amino acids.

Many counts were recorded for this clonotype. The CDR3 loop is CSVPGTGANVLTF. Written as DNA, the CDR3 is TGCAGCGTTCCGGGAACTGGGGCCAACGTCCTGACTTTC. The chain uses TRBV29-1 and TRBJ2-6; TRBD2 might be the D (5 bases). CDR3 size: 13 residues. The germline V and J ends were trimmed by 5 bases and 2 bases, with 7 bases remaining between them. Germline CDR1 SQVTM, CDR2 ANQGSEA.

The chain employs TRBV6-2 or TRBV6-3 and TRBJ2-7; D gene uncertain. Between the trimmed V and J ends, which lost 1 base and 2 bases, there was a span of 9 bases. From germline, CDR1 is MNHEY and CDR2 SVGEGT. The CDR3 covers 14 residues. The CDR3: CASSYWSRPYEQYF. The CDR3 DNA follows: TGTGCCAGCAGTTACTGGAGCAGGCCCTACGAGCAGTACTTC.